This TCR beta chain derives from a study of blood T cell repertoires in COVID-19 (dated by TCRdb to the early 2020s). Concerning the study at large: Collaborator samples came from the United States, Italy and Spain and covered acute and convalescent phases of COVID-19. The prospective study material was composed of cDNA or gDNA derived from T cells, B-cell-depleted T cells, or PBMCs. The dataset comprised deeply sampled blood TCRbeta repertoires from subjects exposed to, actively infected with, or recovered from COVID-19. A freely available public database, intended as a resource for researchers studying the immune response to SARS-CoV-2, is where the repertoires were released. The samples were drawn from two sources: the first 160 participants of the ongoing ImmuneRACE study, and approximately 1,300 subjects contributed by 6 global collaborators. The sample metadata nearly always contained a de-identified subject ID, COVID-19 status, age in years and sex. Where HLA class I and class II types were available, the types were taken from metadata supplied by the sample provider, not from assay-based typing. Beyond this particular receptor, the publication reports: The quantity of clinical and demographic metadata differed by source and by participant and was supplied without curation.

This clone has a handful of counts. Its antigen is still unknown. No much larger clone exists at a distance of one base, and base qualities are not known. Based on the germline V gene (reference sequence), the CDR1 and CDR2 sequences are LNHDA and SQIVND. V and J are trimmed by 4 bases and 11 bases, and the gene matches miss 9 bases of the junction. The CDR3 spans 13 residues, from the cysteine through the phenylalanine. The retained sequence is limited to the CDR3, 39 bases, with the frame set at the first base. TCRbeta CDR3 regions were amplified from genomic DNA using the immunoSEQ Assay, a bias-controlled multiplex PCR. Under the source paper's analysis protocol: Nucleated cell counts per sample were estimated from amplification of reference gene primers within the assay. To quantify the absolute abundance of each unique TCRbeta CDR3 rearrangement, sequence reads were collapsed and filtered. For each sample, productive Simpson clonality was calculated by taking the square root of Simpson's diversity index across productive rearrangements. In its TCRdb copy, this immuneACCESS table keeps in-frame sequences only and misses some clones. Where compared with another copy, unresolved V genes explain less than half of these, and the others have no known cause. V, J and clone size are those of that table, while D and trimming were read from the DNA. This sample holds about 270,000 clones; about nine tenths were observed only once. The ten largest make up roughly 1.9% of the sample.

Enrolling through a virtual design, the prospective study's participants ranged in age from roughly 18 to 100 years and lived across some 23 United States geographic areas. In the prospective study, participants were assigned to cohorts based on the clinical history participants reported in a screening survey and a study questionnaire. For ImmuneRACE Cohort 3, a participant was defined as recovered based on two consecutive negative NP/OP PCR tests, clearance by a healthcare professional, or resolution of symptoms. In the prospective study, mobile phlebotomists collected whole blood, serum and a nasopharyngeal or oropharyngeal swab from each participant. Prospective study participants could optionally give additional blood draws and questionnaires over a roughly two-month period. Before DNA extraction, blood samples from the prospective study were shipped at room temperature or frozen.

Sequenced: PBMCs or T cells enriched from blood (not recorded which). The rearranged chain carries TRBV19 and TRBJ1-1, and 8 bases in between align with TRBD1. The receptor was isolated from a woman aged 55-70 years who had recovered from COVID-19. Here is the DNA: TGTGCCAGTAGTACCGGACAGGGATCGGGGGCTTTCTTT. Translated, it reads CASSTGQGSGAFF.